This record concerns one T cell receptor beta chain sequence. Antigen unknown. CD4+ cells of the naive, central memory, regulatory and stem cell-like memory types were sorted via CD45RO/CCR7/CD25/CD127/CD95/CD27. Sorting produced populations that all topped 95% purity. This specimen belongs to a study of beta chain features in type 1 diabetes. The overall study: There was similarity between patients and healthy donors in age, gender and cell yields. General study findings and limits: In every one of the four CD4+ subsets, TCRB CDR3s were moderately but significantly shorter in Type 1 diabetes patients. The study left unresolved whether HLA type influences TCRB rearrangement.

This CDR3 is 14 amino acids long. Trimming shortened V by 7 bases and J by 7 bases, and 17 bases separated the two germline ends. Looked up from germline, CDR1 is SNHLY and CDR2 is FYNNEI. The authors reverse transcribed all of the isolated RNA, so sequencing captured expressed TCRB transcripts. The repertoire was sequenced with immunoSEQ multiplex PCR; TCRdb's copy has only in-frame clones and lacks some. The repertoire holds around 100,000 clones, with 25% to 30% as singletons. What was sequenced was central memory CD4+ T cells from blood. The clonotype originates from a woman younger than 30 with type 1 diabetes. The rearrangement links TRBV2 to TRBJ2-1, with a possible D match to TRBD1 (6 bases). For the CDR3, the DNA is TGTGCCAGCAACCCCGGGACACGGGTTAATGAGCAGTTCTTC. This codes for CASNPGTRVNEQFF.